This TCR beta chain was observed in a study of blood T cell repertoires in COVID-19. Germline values: CDR1 MNHEY, CDR2 SMNVEV (reference sequence). Germline trimming cut 6 bases from V and 2 bases from J; bases unmatched to any gene: 2. This CDR3 has 13 amino acids. Enrolment of Seattle patients took place during active infection, and they were followed longitudinally. How the authors handled the data: Amplifying reference gene primers gave estimates of nucleated cell counts. Profiled with immunoSEQ multiplex PCR; TCRdb holds only in-frame clones, not every one. V, J and clone size reflect that table, while D and trimming were determined from the DNA. Of approximately 300,000 clones in the sample, approximately 90% are singletons; the top ten hold 6% to 7%.

The sequence came from a woman in her thirties with COVID-19, enrolled during active disease. The specimen sequenced was peripheral blood. The rearrangement joins TRBV27 to TRBJ1-2; TRBD1 agrees at 8 bases. The CDR3: CASRTGGNYGYTF. The CDR3, as DNA: TGTGCCAGCAGAACAGGGGGAAACTATGGCTACACCTTC.